What follows are 16 T cell receptor beta chains derived from one specimen sequenced in a study of identical twins. TCRdb processed the 5' RACE reads anew with MiXCR; each CDR3 protein has one entry. The sample yields fewer than 900,000 distinct CDR3 sequences, 15% to 20% seen once. Separately, the same data were catalogued under a study of T cells expressing NK-cell markers.

The specimen was PBMCs. Every receptor here comes from a woman under 30 in good health.

In its sample, this clonotype was seen a few times. The V call is TRBV12-3 or TRBV12-4, the J call TRBJ1-3; D is perhaps TRBD1 (5 bases). The CDR3 spans 14 residues. Deletions cut 7 bases from V and 0 bases from J, with 10 bases between. The CDR3 DNA reads as TGTGCCAGCACCGAGGGGAACTCTGGAAACACCATATATTTT. Its translation: CASTEGNSGNTIYF.

This clonotype appeared a few times. The chain joins TRBV2 to TRBJ2-3; D is unresolved. Trimming left V 1 base short and J 1 base short, with 9 bases between. Germline CDR1 and CDR2: SNHLY and FYNNEI. There are 15 residues in the CDR3. CDR3 coding DNA: TGTGCCAGCAGTGAAGTTTTCGGTGGCACAGATACGCAGTATTTT. Translated, it gives CASSEVFGGTDTQYF. Looking up the rest from reference TRBV2 and TRBJ2-3 gives the full variable domain: EPEVTQTPSHQVTQMGQEVILRCVPISNHLYFYWYRQILGQKVEFLVSFYNNEISEKSEIFDDQFSVERPDGSNFTLKIRSTKLEDSAMYFCASSEVFGGTDTQYFGPGTRLTVL.

This clonotype occurred a few times. The chain links TRBV7-9 to TRBJ1-2, with D possibly TRBD1 on 5 matching bases. Trimming removed 4 bases at V and 8 bases at J, with 14 bases between. Germline CDR1 SEHNR, CDR2 FQNEAQ (reference sequence). This CDR3 has 13 amino acids. The CDR3, as DNA: TGTGCCAGCAGCTCCAATACGGGGGTCGGCTACACCTTC. The encoded protein is CASSSNTGVGYTF.

This clonotype was counted a few times. CDR3 protein: CASSQDLGVAMNTEAFF. CDR3 DNA sequence: TGTGCCAGCAGCCAAGATCTAGGGGTTGCGATGAACACTGAAGCTTTCTTT. V is TRBV14 and J is TRBJ1-1; tentative D call: TRBD1 (5 bases). Trimming left V 0 bases short and J 0 bases short, with 14 bases between. Looked up from germline, CDR1 is SGHDN and CDR2 is FVKESK. The CDR3 runs to 17 residues.

J is TRBJ2-3 and V is TRBV11-2, with D perhaps TRBD2 (5 bases). The germline gives CDR1 SGHAT, CDR2 FQNNGV. The CDR3 length is 15 residues. V shed 5 bases and J shed 3 bases, with 15 bases lying between them. CDR3 residues: CASSAYEGWTDTQYF. DNA of the CDR3: TGTGCCAGCAGCGCCTATGAGGGTTGGACAGATACGCAGTATTTT.

The rearrangement joins TRBV3-1 to TRBJ2-7; the match to TRBD2 covers 11 bases. CDR1 is LGHDT and CDR2 is YNNKEL in the germline V gene (reference sequence). The J segment lost 0 bases and the V segment lost 0 bases, leaving 7 bases of the junction unmatched. CDR3 length: 18 residues. The CDR3: CASSQDLVTSGVSYEQYF. The CDR3 region has the DNA TGTGCCAGCAGCCAAGATCTGGTGACTAGCGGGGTCTCCTACGAGCAGTACTTC.

This clonotype has only a few counts. The genes are TRBV6-1 and TRBJ2-7; possibly TRBD1 for D (6 bases). The CDR3 consists of 14 residues. The germline V and J ends were trimmed by 2 bases and 4 bases, with 12 bases remaining between them. Germline CDR1 and CDR2: MNHNS and SASEGT. DNA for the CDR3: TGTGCCAGCAGTGAACAGGGGTATTGGTACGAGCAGTACTTC. Its translation is CASSEQGYWYEQYF.

This clonotype was found a few times. This chain joins TRBV20-1 and TRBJ2-5, with 9 nucleotides matching TRBD2. There are 15 residues in the CDR3. Per germline, CDR1 DFQATT and CDR2 SNEGSKA (reference sequence). J gave up 3 bases and V 3 bases, and 8 bases lay outside the gene matches. The CDR3 coding sequence is TGCAGTGCTAGTGCCTTGACTAGCGGAGAAGAGACCCAGTACTTC. It codes for CSASALTSGEETQYF.

This clonotype showed up just a few times. The V call is TRBV2, the J call TRBJ2-1; 7 bases fit TRBD2. Germline CDR1 is SNHLY and CDR2 is FYNNEI. This CDR3 is 15 amino acids long. V lost 7 bases, J lost 3 bases, and 9 bases stayed unmatched. CDR3 in DNA: TGTGCCAGCAAACTGGAGCGGGGAGTCTACAATGAGCAGTTCTTC. Protein: CASKLERGVYNEQFF.

This clonotype occurred a few times. CDR3 DNA: TGTGCCAGCAGCCAGTACCAGGGGTATTGGCAGCCCCAGCATTTT. It specifies CASSQYQGYWQPQHF. This chain uses TRBV7-2 with TRBJ1-5; a possible D gene is TRBD1 (6 bases). The germline V gene has CDR1 SGHTA and CDR2 FQGNSA. The CDR3 sequence is 15 residues long. V gave up 5 bases and J gave up 7 bases, with 18 bases separating them.

This clonotype was detected a few times. This chain uses TRBV5-1 with TRBJ2-2; a possible D gene is TRBD1 (6 bases). Germline CDR1 SGHRS, CDR2 YFSETQ. There are 14 residues in the CDR3. V shed 4 bases and J shed 7 bases, with 14 bases lying between them. The CDR3 DNA reads TGCGCCAGCAGCCTCTATAGGGGGTTCGGGGAGCTGTTTTTT. Encoded protein: CASSLYRGFGELFF.

This chain connects TRBV7-9 to TRBJ2-1; possibly TRBD1 for D (5 bases). The germline V and J ends were trimmed by 5 bases and 12 bases, with 17 bases remaining between them. The CDR3 is 13 amino acids. Germline-derived CDR1 and CDR2 are SEHNR and FQNEAQ (reference sequence). Here the CDR3 reads CASSAPPGSGQFF. Here the CDR3 DNA reads TGTGCCAGCAGCGCCCCACCAGGGTCGGGGCAGTTCTTC.

This clonotype has a handful of counts. The chain employs TRBV6-2 or TRBV6-3 and TRBJ1-4; D unresolved. The germline gives CDR1 MNHEY, CDR2 SVGEGT. The CDR3 runs 14 residues. The ends were cut back, 5 bases at V and 8 bases at J, with 15 bases in the middle. CDR3 DNA sequence: TGTGCCAGCAGTCTCGCAGGCTTCCTGGAAAAACTGTTTTTT. Protein: CASSLAGFLEKLFF.

The chain couples TRBV2 to TRBJ2-2; 9 nucleotides align to TRBD1. From germline, CDR1 is SNHLY and CDR2 FYNNEI. The CDR3 contains 14 residues. Trimming took 8 bases from V and 4 from J; bases not matched to a gene: 5. The DNA of the CDR3 is TGTGCCAGCCGGGACAGGGATGGCACCGGGGAGCTGTTTTTT. Amino acids: CASRDRDGTGELFF.

There are a few counts of this clonotype. The chain employs TRBV7-8 and TRBJ2-1, with D perhaps TRBD2 (6 bases). CDR3 size: 15 residues. The V end was cut by 5 bases, the J end by 4 bases, with 15 bases between. CDR1 and CDR2 from the germline V gene are SGHVS and FQNEAQ. The CDR3 nucleotides are TGTGCCAGCAGCCTGGAGTGGCTAGCGTACAATGAGCAGTTCTTC. It yields the protein CASSLEWLAYNEQFF. Drawing the rest from reference TRBV7-8 and TRBJ2-1, the complete variable domain is GAGVSQSPRYKVAKRGQDVALRCDPISGHVSLFWYQQALGQGPEFLTYFQNEAQLDKSGLPSDRFFAERPEGSVSTLKIQRTQQEDSAVYLCASSLEWLAYNEQFFGPGTRLTVL.

This chain joins TRBV9 and TRBJ2-1, with 9 bases fitting TRBD2. CDR3 length: 15 amino acids. Germline V CDR1 and CDR2: SGDLS, YYNGEE. V was clipped by 3 bases and J by 6 bases; unmatched bases: 7. The CDR3 protein is CASSAAAGGLNEQFF. The DNA for the CDR3 is TGTGCCAGCAGCGCGGCAGCGGGAGGTCTCAATGAGCAGTTCTTC.